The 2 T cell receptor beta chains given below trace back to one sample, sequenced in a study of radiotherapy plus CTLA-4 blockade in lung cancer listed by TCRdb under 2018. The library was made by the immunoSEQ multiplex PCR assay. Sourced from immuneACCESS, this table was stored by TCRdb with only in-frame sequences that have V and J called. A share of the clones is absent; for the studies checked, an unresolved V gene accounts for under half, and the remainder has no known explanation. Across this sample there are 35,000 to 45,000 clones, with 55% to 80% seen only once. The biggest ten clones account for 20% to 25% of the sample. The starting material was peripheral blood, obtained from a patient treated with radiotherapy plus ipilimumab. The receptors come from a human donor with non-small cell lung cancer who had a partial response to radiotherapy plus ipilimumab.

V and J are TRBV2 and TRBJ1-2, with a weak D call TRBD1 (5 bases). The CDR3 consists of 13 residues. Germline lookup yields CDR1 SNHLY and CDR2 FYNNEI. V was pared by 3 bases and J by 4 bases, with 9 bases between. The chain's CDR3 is CASSEGGGYGYTF. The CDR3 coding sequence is TGTGCCAGCAGTGAGGGCGGGGGCTATGGCTACACCTTC.

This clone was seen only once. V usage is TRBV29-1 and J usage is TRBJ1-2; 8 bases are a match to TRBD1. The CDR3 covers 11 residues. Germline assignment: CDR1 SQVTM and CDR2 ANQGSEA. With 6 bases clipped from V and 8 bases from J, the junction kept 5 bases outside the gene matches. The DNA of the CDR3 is TGCAGCGTGGAGACAGGGGTCGGCTACACCTTC. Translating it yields CSVETGVGYTF.